This TCR beta chain came from a study of T cell changes during pregnancy in multiple sclerosis (dated 2019 in TCRdb). Notes on the research overall: Changes in the T cell repertoire over the course of pregnancy were examined in this study in women with multiple sclerosis.

The protocol used for the library was the immunoSEQ multiplex PCR assay. TCRdb retrieved this table from immuneACCESS and kept in-frame rearrangements only. Not all clones are present; in checked studies, unresolved V genes account for under half, and no reason is known for the remainder. The sample has 35,000 to 40,000 clones on record, 91% of them singletons. The ten most abundant clones make up about 6.3% of the sample. As concerns this clone: Its antigen is currently not known. No much larger clone is present one base from it, and per-base qualities are unavailable.

Counted from cysteine to phenylalanine, this CDR3 has 13 amino acids. Only CDR3 DNA remains: 39 bases, in frame from the first base. CDR1 and CDR2, looked up from the germline V gene (reference sequence), are SSHAT and FNYEAQ. V lost 4 bases and J lost 6 bases, and the count of bases not matched to a germline gene is 6. The sequences come from CD8+ T cells from peripheral blood mononuclear cells, collected in the second trimester of pregnancy. This sequence uses TRBV7-7 and TRBJ2-7; the junction holds 7 bases that match TRBD1. This receptor was identified in a female donor with multiple sclerosis, enrolled in a pregnancy study. CDR3 protein: CASSSTGRGEQYF. The nucleotide sequence reads as follows: TGTGCCAGCAGCTCGACAGGGAGAGGCGAGCAGTACTTC.